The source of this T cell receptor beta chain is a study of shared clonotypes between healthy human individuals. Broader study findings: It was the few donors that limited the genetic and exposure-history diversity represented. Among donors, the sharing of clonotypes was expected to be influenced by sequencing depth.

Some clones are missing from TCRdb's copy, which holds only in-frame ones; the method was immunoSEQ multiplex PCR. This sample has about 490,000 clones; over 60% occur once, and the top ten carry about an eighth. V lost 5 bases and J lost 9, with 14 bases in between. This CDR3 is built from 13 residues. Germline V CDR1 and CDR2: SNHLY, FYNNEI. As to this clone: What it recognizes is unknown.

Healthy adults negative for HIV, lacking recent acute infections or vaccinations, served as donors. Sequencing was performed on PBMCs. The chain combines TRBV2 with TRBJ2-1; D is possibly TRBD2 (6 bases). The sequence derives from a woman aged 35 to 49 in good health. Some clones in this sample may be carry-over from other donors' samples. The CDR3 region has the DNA TGTGCCAGCAGTCGTGTGCGGGGTGGTGAGCAGTTCTTC. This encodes CASSRVRGGEQFF.